This T cell receptor (beta chain) stems from a study of a mutant IDH1 vaccine in newly diagnosed glioma. The wider study: Before enrollment, patients got radiotherapy alone, temozolomide alone, or mostly the combination.

About this clone itself: Antigen unknown.

Noted time point: week 47, end of study. The vaccine gave 300 ug of a 20-mer mutant IDH1 peptide subcutaneously per dose. The method was immunoSEQ multiplex PCR; TCRdb's version includes in-frame clones alone and lacks a portion of them. The sample contains around 50,000 clones, 84% of which appear only once. Per germline, CDR1 SGHNT and CDR2 YYREEE (reference sequence). Trimming took 7 bases from V and 4 from J, leaving 14 bases between them. The CDR3 is 13 amino acids. The clonotype originates from a woman under 40 with glioma. Some clones in this sample may be carry-over from other donors' samples. The chain links TRBV5-4 to TRBJ1-1; D not resolved. This specimen consisted of PBMCs, obtained from a glioma patient whose treatment included an IDH1 peptide vaccine. The CDR3 DNA sequence: TGTGCCAGCCTTCCGGCTGGCGGCACTGAAGCTTTCTTT. It is translated as CASLPAGGTEAFF.